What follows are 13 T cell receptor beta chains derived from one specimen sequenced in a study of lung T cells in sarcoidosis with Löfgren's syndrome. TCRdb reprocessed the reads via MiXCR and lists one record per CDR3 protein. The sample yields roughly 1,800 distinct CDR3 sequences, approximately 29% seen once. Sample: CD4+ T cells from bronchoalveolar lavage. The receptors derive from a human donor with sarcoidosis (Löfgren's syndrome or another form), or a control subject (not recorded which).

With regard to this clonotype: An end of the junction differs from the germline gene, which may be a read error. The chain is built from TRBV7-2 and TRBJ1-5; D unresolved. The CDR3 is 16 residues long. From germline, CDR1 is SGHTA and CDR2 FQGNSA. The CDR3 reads CASGLTARVGSQPQHF. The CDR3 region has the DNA TGTGCCAGCGGCTTAACGGCCCGGGTGGGAAGTCAGCCCCAGCATTTT.

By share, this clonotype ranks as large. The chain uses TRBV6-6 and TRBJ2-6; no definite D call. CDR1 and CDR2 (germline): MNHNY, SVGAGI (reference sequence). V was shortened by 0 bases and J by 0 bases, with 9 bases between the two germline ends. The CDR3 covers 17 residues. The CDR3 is CASSYSSQFSGANVLTF. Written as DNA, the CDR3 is TGTGCCAGCAGTTACTCGAGTCAGTTCTCTGGGGCCAACGTCCTGACTTTC.

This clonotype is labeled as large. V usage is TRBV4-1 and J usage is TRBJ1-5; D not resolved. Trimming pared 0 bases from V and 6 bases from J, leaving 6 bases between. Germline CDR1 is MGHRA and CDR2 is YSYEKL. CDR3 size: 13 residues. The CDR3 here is CASSQETFQPQHF. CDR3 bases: TGCGCCAGCAGCCAAGAGACTTTTCAGCCCCAGCATTTT.

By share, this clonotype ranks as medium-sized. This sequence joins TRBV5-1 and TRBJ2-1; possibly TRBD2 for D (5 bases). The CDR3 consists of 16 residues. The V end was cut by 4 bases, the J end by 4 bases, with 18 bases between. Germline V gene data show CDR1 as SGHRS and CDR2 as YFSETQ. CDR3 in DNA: TGCGCCAGCAGCCCAGAGGGTCTCGCCGGATACAATGAGCAGTTCTTC. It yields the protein CASSPEGLAGYNEQFF.

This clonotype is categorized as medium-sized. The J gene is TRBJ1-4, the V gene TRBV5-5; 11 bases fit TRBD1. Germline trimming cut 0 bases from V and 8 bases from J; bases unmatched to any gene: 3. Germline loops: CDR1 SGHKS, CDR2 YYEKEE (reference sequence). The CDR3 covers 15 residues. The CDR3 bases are TGTGCCAGCAGCTTGGATGGACAGGGGGCGGAAAAACTGTTTTTT. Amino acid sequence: CASSLDGQGAEKLFF.

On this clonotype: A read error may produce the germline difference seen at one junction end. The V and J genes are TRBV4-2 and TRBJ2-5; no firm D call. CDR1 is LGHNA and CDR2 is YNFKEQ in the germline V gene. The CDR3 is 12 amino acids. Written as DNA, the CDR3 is TGTGTCAGCAGACCGTCATCGGAGACCCAGTACTTC. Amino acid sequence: CVSRPSSETQYF.

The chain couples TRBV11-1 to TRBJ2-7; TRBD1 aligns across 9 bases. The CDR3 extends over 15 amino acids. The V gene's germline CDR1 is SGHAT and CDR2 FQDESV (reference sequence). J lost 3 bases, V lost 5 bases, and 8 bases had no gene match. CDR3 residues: CASSHAGTGHYEQYF. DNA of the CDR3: TGTGCCAGCAGCCACGCCGGGACAGGGCACTACGAGCAGTACTTC.

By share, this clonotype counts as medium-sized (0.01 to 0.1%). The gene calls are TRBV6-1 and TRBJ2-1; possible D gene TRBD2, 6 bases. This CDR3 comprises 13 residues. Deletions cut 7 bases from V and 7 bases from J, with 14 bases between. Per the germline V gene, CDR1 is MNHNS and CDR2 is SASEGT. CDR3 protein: CASKSGLGNEQFF. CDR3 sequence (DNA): TGTGCCAGCAAAAGCGGGCTGGGGAATGAGCAGTTCTTC.

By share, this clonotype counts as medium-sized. CDR3 protein: CASSVGNGGETQYF. The CDR3 region has the DNA TGCGCCAGCAGCGTCGGGAACGGGGGAGAGACCCAGTACTTC. The chain couples TRBV5-1 to TRBJ2-5; possible D gene TRBD2, 6 bases. CDR3 length equals 14 residues. Trimming shortened V by 4 bases and J by 4 bases, and 14 bases separated the two germline ends. CDR1 is SGHRS, CDR2 YFSETQ, per germline.

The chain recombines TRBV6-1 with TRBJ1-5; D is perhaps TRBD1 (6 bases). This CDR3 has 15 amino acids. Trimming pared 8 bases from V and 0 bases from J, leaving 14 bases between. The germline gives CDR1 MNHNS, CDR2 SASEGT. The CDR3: CASGPRTDSNQPQHF. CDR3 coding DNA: TGTGCCAGCGGTCCTCGGACAGATAGCAATCAGCCCCAGCATTTT.

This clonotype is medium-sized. The CDR3 sequence is CASSPGLAGPQYF. The CDR3 DNA reads TGTGCCAGCAGCCCGGGACTAGCGGGACCCCAGTACTTC. This chain joins TRBV7-2 and TRBJ2-7; 13 bases match TRBD2. Unmatched junction bases numbered 5, after V lost 5 bases and J lost 10 bases. Germline loops: CDR1 SGHTA, CDR2 FQGNSA. This CDR3 is built from 13 residues.

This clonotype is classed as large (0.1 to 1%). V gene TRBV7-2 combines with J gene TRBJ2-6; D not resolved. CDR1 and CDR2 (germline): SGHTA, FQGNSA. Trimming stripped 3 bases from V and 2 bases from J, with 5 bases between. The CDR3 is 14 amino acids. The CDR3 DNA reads TGTGCCAGCAGCTTTCCAGCTGGGGCCAACGTCCTGACTTTC. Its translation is CASSFPAGANVLTF.

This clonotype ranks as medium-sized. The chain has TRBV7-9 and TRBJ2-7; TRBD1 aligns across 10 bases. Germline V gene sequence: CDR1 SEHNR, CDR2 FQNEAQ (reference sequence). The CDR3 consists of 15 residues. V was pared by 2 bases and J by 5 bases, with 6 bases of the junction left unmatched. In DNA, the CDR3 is TGTGCCAGCAGCTTACCCGGGACAGGGGCCCACGAGCAGTACTTC. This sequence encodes CASSLPGTGAHEQYF. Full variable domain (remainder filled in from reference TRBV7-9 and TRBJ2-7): DTGVSQNPRHKITKRGQNVTFRCDPISEHNRLYWYRQTLGQGPEFLTYFQNEAQLEKSRLLSDRFSAERPKGSFSTLEIQRTEQGDSAMYLCASSLPGTGAHEQYFGPGTRLTVT.